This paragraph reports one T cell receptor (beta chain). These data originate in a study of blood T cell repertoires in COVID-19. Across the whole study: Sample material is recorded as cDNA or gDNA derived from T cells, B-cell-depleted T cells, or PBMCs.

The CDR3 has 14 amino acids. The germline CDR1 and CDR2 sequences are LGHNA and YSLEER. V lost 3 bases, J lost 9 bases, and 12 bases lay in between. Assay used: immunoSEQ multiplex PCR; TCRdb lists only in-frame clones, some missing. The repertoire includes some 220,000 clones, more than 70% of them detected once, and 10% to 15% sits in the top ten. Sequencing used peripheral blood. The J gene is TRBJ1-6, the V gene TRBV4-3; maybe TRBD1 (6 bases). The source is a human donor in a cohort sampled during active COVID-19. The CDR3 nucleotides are TGCGCCAGCAGCCAGTTGGGGGCATTTTCACCCCTCCACTTT. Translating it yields CASSQLGAFSPLHF.